This passage covers 20 T cell receptor beta chains from one sample sequenced in a study of shared clonotypes between healthy human individuals. The method was immunoSEQ multiplex PCR; TCRdb's version includes in-frame clones alone and lacks a portion of them. In the table there are around 2,000,000 clones, about 95% of which are singletons. Terminally differentiated effector memory CD45RA+ cells were excluded from the naive CD8 cells, which were CD45RO-negative and positively selected for CCR7. Material for sequencing was naive CD8+ T cells sorted from blood. These receptors were taken from a young man in good health.

The rearrangement uses TRBV30 and TRBJ2-1, with D tentatively TRBD1 or TRBD2 (5 bases each). Germline CDR1 and CDR2: GTSNPN and SVGIG (reference sequence). V was cut by 4 bases and J by 6 bases, with 16 bases left in between. This CDR3 has 14 amino acids. The CDR3 region is CAWINTGTRNEQFF. The CDR3 DNA sequence: TGTGCCTGGATCAATACCGGGACCCGCAATGAGCAGTTCTTC.

This clone was seen more than once but under ten times. This specimen includes other DNA sequences encoding the same CDR3. The chain recombines TRBV2 with TRBJ1-1; D is uncertain. Deletions cut 4 bases from V and 1 base from J, with 1 base between. Germline lookup yields CDR1 SNHLY and CDR2 FYNNEI. CDR3 length: 11 amino acids. The CDR3 DNA reads TGTGCCAGCAGTGCGAACACTGAAGCTTTCTTT. Its protein product is CASSANTEAFF. The whole variable domain, remainder taken from reference TRBV2 and TRBJ1-1, is EPEVTQTPSHQVTQMGQEVILRCVPISNHLYFYWYRQILGQKVEFLVSFYNNEISEKSEIFDDQFSVERPDGSNFTLKIRSTKLEDSAMYFCASSANTEAFFGQGTRLTVV.

V and J are TRBV9 and TRBJ1-2, with TRBD1 as a possible D gene (5 bases). Looked up from germline, CDR1 is SGDLS and CDR2 is YYNGEE. This CDR3 spans 15 amino acids. V lost 0 bases and J 3 bases, leaving 12 bases between the germline ends. The CDR3: CASSVGQGGDYGYTF. In DNA form, the CDR3 reads TGTGCCAGCAGCGTAGGTCAGGGTGGTGACTATGGCTACACCTTC.

The V and J genes are TRBV5-6 and TRBJ2-7; tentatively, D is TRBD2 (6 bases). CDR3 length equals 16 residues. Trimming left V 1 base short and J 2 bases short, with 16 bases between. CDR1 and CDR2 (germline): SGHDT, YYEEEE. The CDR3 coding sequence is TGTGCCAGCAGCTTGATTGGGGGGAATACTCCCTACGAGCAGTACTTC. Protein sequence: CASSLIGGNTPYEQYF.

The V gene is TRBV2, the J gene TRBJ1-2; possible D gene TRBD1, 6 bases. V lost 4 bases, J lost 4 bases, and 13 bases lay in between. CDR1 SNHLY and CDR2 FYNNEI come from the germline V gene. CDR3 size: 14 residues. CDR3 nucleotides: TGTGCCAGCAGTGGGGGGCAAGTCCCCTATGGCTACACCTTC. It codes for CASSGGQVPYGYTF.

This rearrangement joins TRBV15 to TRBJ2-7; maybe TRBD1 (6 bases). The length of the CDR3 is 15 residues. Looked up from germline, CDR1 is LNHNV and CDR2 is YYDKDF (reference sequence). Between the trimmed V and J ends, which lost 3 bases and 2 bases, there was a span of 14 bases. CDR3 in amino acids: CATSSVQGLPYEQYF. DNA for the CDR3: TGTGCCACCAGCAGTGTCCAGGGGCTACCCTACGAGCAGTACTTC.

The V call is TRBV11-3, the J call TRBJ2-7; D not certain. Trimming removed 0 bases from V and 6 bases from J, with 21 bases in between. Germline assignment: CDR1 SGHNT and CDR2 YENEEA. This CDR3 is built from 17 residues. CDR3 sequence reads: CASSLDGFLTVSGEQYF. The CDR3 DNA reads TGTGCCAGCAGCTTAGACGGCTTTCTGACCGTCTCAGGCGAGCAGTACTTC.

J is TRBJ1-2 and V is TRBV5-5, with TRBD1 identical over 8 bases. The junction had 5 bases not matched to a gene; V was cut back by 1 base and J by 3 bases. CDR1 and CDR2 from the germline V gene are SGHKS and YYEKEE (reference sequence). The CDR3 has 15 residues. The CDR3 coding sequence is TGTGCCAGCAGCTTGAGGACAGGGTCCCACTATGGCTACACCTTC. Residues: CASSLRTGSHYGYTF.

The chain links TRBV13 to TRBJ2-7, with TRBD1 identical over 10 bases. The CDR3 sequence is 13 residues long. CDR1 and CDR2 (germline): PRHDT, FYEKMQ (reference sequence). The V and J ends lost 5 bases and 4 bases, in that order; junction bases with no gene match: 2. CDR3 bases: TGTGCCAGCAGCGCGGGACAGGGGTACGAGCAGTACTTC. This sequence encodes CASSAGQGYEQYF. The complete variable domain, with remaining parts taken from reference TRBV13 and TRBJ2-7, reads AAGVIQSPRHLIKEKRETATLKCYPIPRHDTVYWYQQGPGQDPQFLISFYEKMQSDKGSIPDRFSAQQFSDYHSELNMSSLELGDSALYFCASSAGQGYEQYFGPGTRLTVT.

This clone was seen just once. V is TRBV7-9 and J is TRBJ2-7; 9 bases match TRBD1. Losses at the gene ends were 4 bases for V and 0 bases for J; bases not matched to a gene: 7. Germline V gives CDR1 SEHNR, CDR2 FQNEAQ (reference sequence). The CDR3 totals 16 residues. Here the CDR3 DNA reads TGTGCCAGCAGCTCGATACAGGGGGCCACCTCCTACGAGCAGTACTTC. As protein: CASSSIQGATSYEQYF.

Note on this clone: This CDR3 is also generated by other DNA sequences in the sample. The CDR3 coding sequence is TGTGCCAGCAGCTTAGGGGTGGGGGAGCAGTACTTC. Protein: CASSLGVGEQYF. The chain joins TRBV7-9 to TRBJ2-7; no clear D. The CDR3 is 12 amino acids. V was trimmed by 1 base and J by 7 bases, leaving 8 bases between them. From germline, CDR1 is SEHNR and CDR2 FQNEAQ (reference sequence).

As concerns this clone: Possible read error: a much larger clone is one base away. The J gene is TRBJ2-7, the V gene TRBV6-6; 9 bases are shared with TRBD1. The CDR3 covers 14 residues. V lost 2 bases, J lost 2 bases, and 1 base stayed unmatched. Germline assignment: CDR1 MNHNY and CDR2 SVGAGI (reference sequence). The CDR3, as DNA: TGTGCCAGCAGTTACGGGACAGGGCCCTACGAGCAGTACTTC. Its translation: CASSYGTGPYEQYF.

CDR3: CASSYTGQPEAFF. CDR3 sequence (DNA): TGTGCCAGCAGCTACACCGGACAGCCTGAAGCTTTCTTT. The genes are TRBV7-9 and TRBJ1-1; perhaps TRBD1 as D (6 bases). The CDR3 covers 13 residues. From germline, CDR1 is SEHNR and CDR2 FQNEAQ (reference sequence). The V end was cut by 4 bases, the J end by 6 bases, with 12 bases between. The entire variable domain, with the rest obtained from reference TRBV7-9 and TRBJ1-1, is as follows: DTGVSQNPRHKITKRGQNVTFRCDPISEHNRLYWYRQTLGQGPEFLTYFQNEAQLEKSRLLSDRFSAERPKGSFSTLEIQRTEQGDSAMYLCASSYTGQPEAFFGQGTRLTVV.

The chain joins TRBV4-3 to TRBJ2-1; D possibly corresponds to TRBD2 (7 bases). The CDR3 runs 17 residues. Trimming cost V 0 bases and J 6 bases, with 18 bases left between them. Germline V CDR1 and CDR2: LGHNA, YSLEER. The CDR3 DNA follows: TGCGCCAGCAGCCAAGATCACGGGGGAGGGGGTAGCAATGAGCAGTTCTTC. It encodes CASSQDHGGGGSNEQFF.

The chain carries TRBV7-9 and TRBJ2-1; D is uncertain. Germline V gene lookup returns CDR1 SEHNR and CDR2 FQNEAQ (reference sequence). Trimming took 5 bases from V and 9 from J, leaving 17 bases between them. The CDR3 totals 14 residues. The CDR3 is CASSVLAAFGEQFF. The CDR3 DNA is TGTGCCAGCAGCGTACTCGCCGCCTTCGGTGAGCAGTTCTTC.

The chain employs TRBV7-8 and TRBJ1-6; TRBD1 might be the D (5 bases). Trimming removed 4 bases from V and 7 bases from J, with 29 bases in between. The CDR3 has 20 residues. In germline, CDR1 is SGHVS, CDR2 FQNEAQ. CDR3 nucleotide sequence: TGTGCCAGCAGCTATTCCCGACGTGTGGGACCGGGATCCGACAATTCACCCCTCCACTTT. It yields the protein CASSYSRRVGPGSDNSPLHF.

This chain links TRBV4-1 with TRBJ2-7; the match to TRBD1 covers 10 bases. This CDR3 has 14 residues. Germline V CDR1 and CDR2: MGHRA, YSYEKL. V was clipped by 5 bases and J by 3 bases; unmatched bases: 4. The DNA of the CDR3 is TGCGCCAGCAGCTCGGGACAGGGGTACTACGAGCAGTACTTC. As protein: CASSSGQGYYEQYF.

The V call is TRBV13, the J call TRBJ2-5, with D possibly TRBD1 on 6 matching bases. The CDR3 length is 13 residues. V gave up 5 bases and J gave up 5 bases, with 12 bases separating them. Germline V gene sequence: CDR1 PRHDT, CDR2 FYEKMQ (reference sequence). CDR3 sequence (DNA): TGTGCCAGCAGCCCTGGACAGAAGGAGACCCAGTACTTC. This encodes CASSPGQKETQYF.

J is TRBJ2-7 and V is TRBV10-1; 9 bases agree with TRBD2. Germline CDR1 reads WNHNN; CDR2 reads SYGVQD (reference sequence). V lost 10 bases and J lost 3; bases outside the gene matches: 10. The CDR3 has 14 amino acids. CDR3 sequence: CANTEREAIYEQYF. In DNA, the CDR3 is TGCGCCAATACCGAGCGGGAGGCCATCTACGAGCAGTACTTC.

The chain couples TRBV9 to TRBJ1-1; TRBD1 matches at 8 bases. With V trimmed by 3 bases and J by 0 bases, 7 bases remained unmatched. This CDR3 is 16 amino acids long. Germline V lookup: CDR1 SGDLS, CDR2 YYNGEE. CDR3 DNA sequence: TGTGCCAGCAGCGGTCGACAGGGGCCTATGAACACTGAAGCTTTCTTT. Translation gives CASSGRQGPMNTEAFF.